This T cell receptor beta chain was sequenced for a study of shared clonotypes between healthy human individuals. Study in general: Each donor's CD8 memory used one plate, CD8 naive two, each CD4 subset three.

Libraries were prepared by immunoSEQ multiplex PCR; TCRdb keeps only in-frame clonotypes and omits some of them. The top ten hold around 0.11% of the sample, which has approximately 600,000 clones, 95% seen once. Of note for this clone: The target antigen is unknown.

The V and J ends lost 5 bases and 4 bases respectively, with 6 bases between them. CDR1 and CDR2 from the germline V gene are DFQATT and SNEGSKA (reference sequence). This CDR3 has 11 amino acids. Terminally differentiated effector memory CD45RA+ cells were excluded by CCR7 positive selection of CD45RO-negative cells. Points from the study as a whole: Apart from blood, nothing was sampled; tissue repertoires likely differ. An effect of sequencing depth on clonotype sharing among donors was expected.

The clonotype comes from a woman aged 25 to 39 in good health. The genes are TRBV20-1 and TRBJ2-1; D remains ambiguous. Source material: naive CD8+ T cells sorted from blood. The CDR3 loop reads CSAPFYNEQFF. CDR3 nucleotides: TGCAGTGCTCCCTTTTACAATGAGCAGTTCTTC.